This TCR beta chain was obtained from a study of blood T cells in healthy people across ages. This clonotype came up a few times. A second roughly 6 to 12 cycle PCR used barcoded and J-beta primers. A single record per CDR3 protein comes from TCRdb applying MiXCR to the 5' RACE reads. Of about 1.5 million distinct CDR3 sequences listed, about 42% are singletons. The sequence derives from a woman younger than 30 in good health. Sequences were obtained from blood.

The CDR3 loop reads CSARRERGKAQETQYF. DNA for the CDR3: TGCAGTGCTAGGAGAGAGAGGGGAAAAGCGCAAGAGACCCAGTACTTC. The chain recombines TRBV20-1 with TRBJ2-5; D is perhaps TRBD1 or TRBD2 (5 bases each). With 3 bases removed from V and 2 bases from J, the gap between germline ends came to 19 bases. CDR1 DFQATT and CDR2 SNEGSKA come from the germline V gene (reference sequence). CDR3 length: 16 residues.